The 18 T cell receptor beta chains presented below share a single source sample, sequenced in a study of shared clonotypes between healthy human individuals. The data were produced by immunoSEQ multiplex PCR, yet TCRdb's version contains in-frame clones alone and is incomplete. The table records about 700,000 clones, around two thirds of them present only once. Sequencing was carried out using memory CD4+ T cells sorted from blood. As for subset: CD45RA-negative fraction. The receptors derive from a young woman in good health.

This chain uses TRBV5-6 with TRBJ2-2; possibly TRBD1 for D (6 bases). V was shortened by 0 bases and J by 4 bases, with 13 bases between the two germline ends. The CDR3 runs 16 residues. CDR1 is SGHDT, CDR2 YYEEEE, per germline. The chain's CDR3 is CASSLGAGAVTGELFF. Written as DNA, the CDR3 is TGTGCCAGCAGCTTGGGGGCAGGGGCGGTCACCGGGGAGCTGTTTTTT.

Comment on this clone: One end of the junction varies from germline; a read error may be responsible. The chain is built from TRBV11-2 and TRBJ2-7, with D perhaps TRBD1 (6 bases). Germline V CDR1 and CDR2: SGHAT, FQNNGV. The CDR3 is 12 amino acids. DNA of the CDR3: TGTGCCAGCAGCCTACAGCATCCGGGACATCTCTTC. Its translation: CASSLQHPGHLF.

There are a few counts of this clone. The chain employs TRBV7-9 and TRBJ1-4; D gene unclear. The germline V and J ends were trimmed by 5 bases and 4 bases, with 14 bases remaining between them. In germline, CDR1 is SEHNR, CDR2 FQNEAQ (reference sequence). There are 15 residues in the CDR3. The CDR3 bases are TGTGCCAGCAGCCTAGGAGCAGGAATTAATGAAAAACTGTTTTTT. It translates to CASSLGAGINEKLFF.

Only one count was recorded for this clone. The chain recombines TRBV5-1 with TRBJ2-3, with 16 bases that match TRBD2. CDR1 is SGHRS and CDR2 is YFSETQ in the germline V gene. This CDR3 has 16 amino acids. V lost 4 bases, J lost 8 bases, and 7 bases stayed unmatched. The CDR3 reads CASSQGLAGGPVTQYF. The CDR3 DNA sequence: TGCGCCAGCAGCCAGGGACTAGCGGGAGGGCCAGTTACGCAGTATTTT.

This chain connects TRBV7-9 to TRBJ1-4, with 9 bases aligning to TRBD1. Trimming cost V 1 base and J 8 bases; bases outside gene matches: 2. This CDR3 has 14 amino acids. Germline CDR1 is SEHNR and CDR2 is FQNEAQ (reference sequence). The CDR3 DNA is TGTGCCAGCAGCTTAGACAGGGGGCGAGAAAAACTGTTTTTT. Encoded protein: CASSLDRGREKLFF.

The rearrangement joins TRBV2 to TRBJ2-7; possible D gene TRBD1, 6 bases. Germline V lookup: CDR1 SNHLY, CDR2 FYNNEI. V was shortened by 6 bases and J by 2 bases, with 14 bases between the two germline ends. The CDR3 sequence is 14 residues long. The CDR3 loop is CASRERTAAYEQYF. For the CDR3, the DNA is TGTGCCAGCAGGGAACGGACAGCAGCCTACGAGCAGTACTTC.

This CDR3 is CASSLVGSSYNEQFF. CDR3 nucleotide sequence: TGTGCCAGCAGCTTGGTGGGAAGTTCCTACAATGAGCAGTTCTTC. This rearrangement joins TRBV5-5 to TRBJ2-1; no firm D call. This CDR3 region has 15 residues. CDR1 and CDR2 (germline): SGHKS, YYEKEE (reference sequence). The ends were cut back, 0 bases at V and 1 base at J, with 8 bases in the middle.

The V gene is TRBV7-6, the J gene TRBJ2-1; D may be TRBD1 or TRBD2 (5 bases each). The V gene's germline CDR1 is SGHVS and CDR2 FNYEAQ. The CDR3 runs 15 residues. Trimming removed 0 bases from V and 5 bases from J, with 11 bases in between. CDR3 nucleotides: TGTGCCAGCAGCTTAGCGCACGGGGCACACAATGAGCAGTTCTTC. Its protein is CASSLAHGAHNEQFF.

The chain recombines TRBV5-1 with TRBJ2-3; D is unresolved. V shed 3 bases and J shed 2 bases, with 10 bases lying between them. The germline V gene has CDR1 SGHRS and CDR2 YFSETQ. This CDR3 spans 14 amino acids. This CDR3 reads CASSSNRYTDTQYF. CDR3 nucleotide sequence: TGCGCCAGCAGCTCGAACAGATACACAGATACGCAGTATTTT.

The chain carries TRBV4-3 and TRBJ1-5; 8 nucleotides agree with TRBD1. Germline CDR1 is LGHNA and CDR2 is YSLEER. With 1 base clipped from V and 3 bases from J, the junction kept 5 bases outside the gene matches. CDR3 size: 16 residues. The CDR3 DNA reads TGCGCCAGCAGCCAAGTTCTGACAGGGGCCAATCAGCCCCAGCATTTT. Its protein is CASSQVLTGANQPQHF.

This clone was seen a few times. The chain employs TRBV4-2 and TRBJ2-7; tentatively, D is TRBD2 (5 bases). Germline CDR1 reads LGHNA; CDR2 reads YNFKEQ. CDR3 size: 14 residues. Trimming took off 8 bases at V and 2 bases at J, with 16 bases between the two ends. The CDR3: CASSLRVTTYEQYF. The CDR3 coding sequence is TGTGCCAGCTCCCTGCGGGTTACCACCTACGAGCAGTACTTC.

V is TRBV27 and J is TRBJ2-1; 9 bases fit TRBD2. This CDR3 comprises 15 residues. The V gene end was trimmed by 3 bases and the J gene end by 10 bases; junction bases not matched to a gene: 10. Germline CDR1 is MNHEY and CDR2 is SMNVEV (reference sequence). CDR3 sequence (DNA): TGTGCCAGCAGTTTTATCATCGGCGGGAGGGCAGAGCAGTTCTTC. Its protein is CASSFIIGGRAEQFF.

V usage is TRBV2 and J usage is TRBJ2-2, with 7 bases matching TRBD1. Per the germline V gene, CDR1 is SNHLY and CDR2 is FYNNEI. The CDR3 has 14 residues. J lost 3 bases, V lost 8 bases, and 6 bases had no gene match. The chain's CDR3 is CASQHRGDTGELFF. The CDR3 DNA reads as TGTGCCAGCCAACACAGGGGTGACACCGGGGAGCTGTTTTTT.

In nucleotides, the CDR3 is TGTGCCAGCAGCCGGAGGGGGAGCTCCTACAATGAGCAGTTCTTC. Protein product: CASSRRGSSYNEQFF. J is TRBJ2-1 and V is TRBV7-9, with D possibly being TRBD1 or TRBD2 (6 bases each). Germline V gives CDR1 SEHNR, CDR2 FQNEAQ (reference sequence). V lost 5 bases to trimming and J lost 0 bases, with 11 bases between them. This CDR3 has 15 amino acids.

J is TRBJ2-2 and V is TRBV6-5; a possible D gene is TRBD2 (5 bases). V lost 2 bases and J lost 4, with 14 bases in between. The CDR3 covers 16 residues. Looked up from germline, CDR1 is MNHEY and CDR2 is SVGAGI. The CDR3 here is CASSYGQRQSTGELFF. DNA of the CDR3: TGTGCCAGCAGTTACGGTCAGCGGCAGAGCACCGGGGAGCTGTTTTTT.

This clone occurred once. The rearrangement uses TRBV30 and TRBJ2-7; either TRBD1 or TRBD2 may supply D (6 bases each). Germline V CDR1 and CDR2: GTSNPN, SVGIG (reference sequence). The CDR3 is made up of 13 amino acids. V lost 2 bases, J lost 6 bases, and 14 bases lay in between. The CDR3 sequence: CAWSTGMGGEQYF. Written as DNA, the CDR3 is TGTGCCTGGAGTACAGGGATGGGAGGCGAGCAGTACTTC.

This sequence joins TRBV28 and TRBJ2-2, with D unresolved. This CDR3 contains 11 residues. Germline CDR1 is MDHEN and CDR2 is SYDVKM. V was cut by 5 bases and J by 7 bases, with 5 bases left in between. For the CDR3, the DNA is TGTGCCAGCAGTCTGAACGGGGAGCTGTTTTTT. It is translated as CASSLNGELFF. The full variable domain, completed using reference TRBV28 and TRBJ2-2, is DVKVTQSSRYLVKRTGEKVFLECVQDMDHENMFWYRQDPGLGLRLIYFSYDVKMKEKGDIPEGYSVSREKKERFSLILESASTNQTSMYLCASSLNGELFFGEGSRLTVL.

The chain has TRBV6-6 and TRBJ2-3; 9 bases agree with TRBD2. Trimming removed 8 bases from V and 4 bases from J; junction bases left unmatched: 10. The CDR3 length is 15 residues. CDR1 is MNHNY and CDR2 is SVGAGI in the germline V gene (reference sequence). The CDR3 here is CASLGREGPADTQYF. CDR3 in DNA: TGTGCCAGCTTGGGGCGGGAGGGCCCAGCAGATACGCAGTATTTT.